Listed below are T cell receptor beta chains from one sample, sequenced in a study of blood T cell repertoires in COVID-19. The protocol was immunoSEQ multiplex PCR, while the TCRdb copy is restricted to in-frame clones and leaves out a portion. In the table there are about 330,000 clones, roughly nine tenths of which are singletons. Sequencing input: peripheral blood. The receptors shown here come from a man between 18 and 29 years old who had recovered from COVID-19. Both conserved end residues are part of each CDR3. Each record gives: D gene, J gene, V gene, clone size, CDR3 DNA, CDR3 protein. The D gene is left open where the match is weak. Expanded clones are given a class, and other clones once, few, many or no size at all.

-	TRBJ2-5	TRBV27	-	TGTGCCAGCATCCCGGGGGAGACCCAGTACTTC	CASIPGETQYF
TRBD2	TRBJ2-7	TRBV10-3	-	TGTGCCACCCAACTAGCGGAGTTATCCCCCGAGCAGTACTTC	CATQLAELSPEQYF
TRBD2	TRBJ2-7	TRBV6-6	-	TGTGCCAGCAGACTGGGACTAGCGGGGGAAGAGCAGTACTTC	CASRLGLAGEEQYF
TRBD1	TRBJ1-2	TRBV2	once	TGTGCCAGCAGGGCCGGACAGGGGAAAGGCTACACCTTC	CASRAGQGKGYTF
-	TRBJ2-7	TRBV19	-	TGTGCCAGTAGTGAAACAATGATCTACGAGCAGTACTTC	CASSETMIYEQYF
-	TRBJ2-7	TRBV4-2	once	TGTGCCAGCAGCCAGGAACTTGTCGACAGCCGAGATCCCTACGAGCAGTACTTC	CASSQELVDSRDPYEQYF
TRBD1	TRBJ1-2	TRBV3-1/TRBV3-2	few	TGTGCCAGCAGCCTCGGACAGGGGGCGAAGGGCTACACCTTC	CASSLGQGAKGYTF
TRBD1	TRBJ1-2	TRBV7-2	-	TGTGCCAGCAGCTCCGCAGACAGGGCCTCTGGCTACACCTTC	CASSSADRASGYTF
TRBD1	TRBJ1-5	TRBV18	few	TGTGCCAGCTCAGGGACAGGGGGCGGGAGCAATCAGCCCCAGCATTTT	CASSGTGGGSNQPQHF
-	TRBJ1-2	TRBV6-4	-	TGTGCCAGCAGTGACTCGAGGGGAGGGTCTTACTATGGCTACACCTTC	CASSDSRGGSYYGYTF
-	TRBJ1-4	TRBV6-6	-	TGTGCCAGCAGTTACGTACAGGGTGGGGGAGAAAAACTGTTTTTT	CASSYVQGGGEKLFF
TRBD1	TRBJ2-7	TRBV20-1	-	TGCAGTGCTAGTCTTCGGACAGGTATCTACGAGCAGTACTTC	CSASLRTGIYEQYF
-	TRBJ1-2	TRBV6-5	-	TGTGCCAGCACTTTACAGGGAGACTATGGCTACACCTTC	CASTLQGDYGYTF
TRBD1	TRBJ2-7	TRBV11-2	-	TGTGCCAGCAGCTTAGTAATGGGGGACAGCTCCTACGAGCAGTACTTC	CASSLVMGDSSYEQYF
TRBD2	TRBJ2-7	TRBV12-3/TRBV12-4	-	TGTGCCAGCAGGCTGGGGAGGGCGTACGAGCAGTACTTC	CASRLGRAYEQYF
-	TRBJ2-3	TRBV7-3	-	TGTGCCAGCGGGCTGGACTCAGATACGCAGTATTTT	CASGLDSDTQYF
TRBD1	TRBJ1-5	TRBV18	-	TGTGCCAGCTCACCTCGTCCCGGGACAGGACGCAATCAGCCCCAGCATTTT	CASSPRPGTGRNQPQHF
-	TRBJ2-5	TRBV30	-	TGTGCCTGGGGACTATCTCGACCGGAGACCCAGTACTTC	CAWGLSRPETQYF
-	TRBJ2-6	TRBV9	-	TGTGCCAGCAGCCCCCTCGGGGTTACTGTTCTCGCTGGGGCCAACGTCCTGACTTTC	CASSPLGVTVLAGANVLTF
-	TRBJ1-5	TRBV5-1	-	TGCGCCAGCAGCTTGGCCGGGGGTTATCAGCCCCAGCATTTT	CASSLAGGYQPQHF
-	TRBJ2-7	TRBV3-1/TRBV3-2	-	TGTGCCAGCAGCCAATTCGGTAGTACTTACGAGCAGTACTTC	CASSQFGSTYEQYF
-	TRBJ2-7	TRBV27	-	TGTGCCAGCAGTTTATCGGGCACTCTCAACGAGCAGTACTTC	CASSLSGTLNEQYF
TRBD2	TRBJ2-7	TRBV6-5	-	TGTGCCAGCAACCCTACGACGGCAGCGGGGGGGGAGCAGTACTTC	CASNPTTAAGGEQYF
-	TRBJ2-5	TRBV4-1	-	TGCGCCAGCAGCCAAGAGGGAACGGGACAAGAGACCCAGTACTTC	CASSQEGTGQETQYF